The 18 T cell receptor beta chains listed next were all sequenced from one sample in a study of monozygotic twins with inflammatory bowel disease. From its re-call of the 5' RACE reads, TCRdb lists each CDR3 protein once, without DNA. Recorded for this sample: 300,000 to 400,000 distinct CDR3 sequences. What was sequenced was blood. The receptors originated from a human donor with ulcerative colitis or Crohn's disease, or a healthy co-twin of an affected twin (not recorded which).

This chain joins TRBV4-2 and TRBJ2-3; TCRdb lists TRBD2, though no DNA is available to test this call. The CDR3 spans 14 residues. Germline V CDR1 and CDR2: LGHNA, YNFKEQ. The CDR3 sequence: CASSLRRGTDTQYF.

The V and J genes are TRBV9 and TRBJ2-1; TCRdb's assignment of TRBD1 cannot be checked, as there is no DNA. This CDR3 has 16 residues. CDR1 and CDR2 from the germline V gene are SGDLS and YYNGEE. The CDR3 is CASSVVGTDYLDEQFF.

This chain joins TRBV18 and TRBJ1-1; TCRdb outputs TRBD1, but without DNA this stays unchecked. This CDR3 has 14 residues. Germline assignment: CDR1 KGHSH and CDR2 LQKENI. The CDR3 sequence: CASSPRRGNTEAFF.

This rearrangement joins TRBV29-1 to TRBJ1-2. Germline lookup yields CDR1 SQVTM and CDR2 ANQGSEA. The CDR3 has 15 residues. CDR3 sequence: CSVVKQGGASYGYTF. Complete variable domain (other parts from reference TRBV29-1 and TRBJ1-2): SAVISQKPSRDICQRGTSLTIQCQVDSQVTMMFWYRQQPGQSLTLIATANQGSEATYESGFVIDKFPISRPNLTFSTLTVSNMSPEDSSIYLCSVVKQGGASYGYTFGSGTRLTVV.

The rearrangement joins TRBV20-1 to TRBJ1-5; TCRdb's D call of TRBD1 is untestable without DNA. The CDR3 has 16 amino acids. From germline, CDR1 is DFQATT and CDR2 SNEGSKA (reference sequence). The chain's CDR3 is CSARDIPGGFNQPQHF.

The V call is TRBV10-3, the J call TRBJ2-3; the D call of TRBD2 rests on TCRdb alone, since no DNA is present to check it. The CDR3 spans 15 residues. CDR1 ENHRY and CDR2 SYGVKD come from the germline V gene. This CDR3 is CAINAGGGTTDTQYF.

The chain joins TRBV7-7 to TRBJ2-5. CDR1 SSHAT and CDR2 FNYEAQ come from the germline V gene (reference sequence). The CDR3 totals 15 residues. The CDR3 reads CASSLGAGVQETQYF.

This chain connects TRBV20-1 to TRBJ1-5; the D call of TRBD1 rests on TCRdb alone, since no DNA is present to check it. CDR3 length equals 15 residues. Germline lookup yields CDR1 DFQATT and CDR2 SNEGSKA (reference sequence). The CDR3 region is CSARQTGLNNQPQHF.

This CDR3 reads CASRPLTWTDTQYF. This chain connects TRBV6-2 or TRBV6-3 to TRBJ2-3; TCRdb indicates TRBD2, and absent DNA this call remains unverified. Germline CDR1 and CDR2: MNHEY and SVGEGT. The CDR3 has 14 residues.

V gene TRBV5-1 combines with J gene TRBJ1-6; lacking DNA, the TRBD1 call made by TCRdb goes unchecked. The CDR3 extends over 13 amino acids. The germline V gene encodes CDR1 SGHRS and CDR2 YFSETQ. The CDR3: CASSPGQIGTLHF.

The gene calls are TRBV5-1 and TRBJ2-1; TCRdb reports TRBD2, a call that lacks DNA to check it against. Germline lookup yields CDR1 SGHRS and CDR2 YFSETQ. The length of the CDR3 is 13 residues. The CDR3 region is CASSLGRADEQFF.

V usage is TRBV3-1 and J usage is TRBJ1-5. The CDR3 spans 15 residues. Germline V gene sequence: CDR1 LGHDT, CDR2 YNNKEL (reference sequence). The CDR3 protein is CASSQDLTGHRPQHF.

The chain carries TRBV20-1 and TRBJ2-3; TCRdb's D call of TRBD2 is untestable without DNA. Germline V CDR1 and CDR2: DFQATT, SNEGSKA (reference sequence). The CDR3 runs to 19 residues. The CDR3: CSAHSGTSGGEYLGDTQYF.

The rearrangement uses TRBV5-1 and TRBJ2-7; TCRdb designates TRBD2, a call that cannot be tested without DNA. This CDR3 spans 14 amino acids. CDR1 and CDR2 from the germline V gene are SGHRS and YFSETQ. This CDR3 is CASSLASGMYEQYF. The whole variable domain, remainder taken from reference TRBV5-1 and TRBJ2-7, is KAGVTQTPRYLIKTRGQQVTLSCSPISGHRSVSWYQQTPGQGLQFLFEYFSETQRNKGNFPGRFSGRQFSNSRSEMNVSTLELGDSALYLCASSLASGMYEQYFGPGTRLTVT.

The CDR3 spells CASTPRWARIAKNIQYF. The chain couples TRBV19 to TRBJ2-4; TCRdb gives TRBD2 as the D gene, but with no DNA this cannot be confirmed. The CDR3 has 17 amino acids. The V gene's germline CDR1 is LNHDA and CDR2 SQIVND (reference sequence).

V and J are TRBV7-2 and TRBJ1-5; the D gene TCRdb calls, TRBD1, cannot be checked with no DNA. Germline V gene sequence: CDR1 SGHTA, CDR2 FQGNSA. This CDR3 contains 15 residues. CDR3 residues: CASSLKGGSNQPQHF.

The J gene is TRBJ1-2, the V gene TRBV3-1; TCRdb lists TRBD1, though no DNA is available to test this call. Per germline, CDR1 LGHDT and CDR2 YNNKEL (reference sequence). This CDR3 has 16 residues. CDR3 in amino acids: CASSPDPGQGARGYTF.

J is TRBJ2-5 and V is TRBV5-4; the TCRdb call, TRBD2, lacks DNA for checking. This CDR3 has 14 amino acids. The germline V gene encodes CDR1 SGHNT and CDR2 YYREEE (reference sequence). This CDR3 is CASSSASGQETQYF. The full variable domain, in which reference TRBV5-4 and TRBJ2-5 provide the parts outside the CDR3, is ETGVTQSPTHLIKTRGQQVTLRCSSQSGHNTVSWYQQALGQGPQFIFQYYREEENGRGNFPPRFSGLQFPNYSSELNVNALELDDSALYLCASSSASGQETQYFGPGTRLLVL.